The 17 T cell receptor beta chains presented below share a single source sample, sequenced in a study of cytomegalovirus exposure and HLA in healthy donors. With 60 Vbeta and 13 Jbeta primers, the PCR was carried out. Some clones are missing from TCRdb's copy, which holds only in-frame ones; the method was immunoSEQ multiplex PCR. This sample carries approximately 120,000 clones, roughly four fifths of them seen once, and the ten largest clones take about 1.8%. What was sequenced was PBMCs. These receptors all stem from a man aged 18 to 29 in good health and CMV-seronegative.

The chain carries TRBV18 and TRBJ1-4; no reliable D call. CDR3 size: 16 residues. Per the germline V gene, CDR1 is KGHSH and CDR2 is LQKENI. V was pared by 1 base and J by 3 bases, with 12 bases between. The CDR3 DNA follows: TGTGCCAGCTCACCACGTGGCGGCCTTTCTAATGAAAAACTGTTTTTT. As protein: CASSPRGGLSNEKLFF. The full variable domain, its missing parts supplied by reference TRBV18 and TRBJ1-4, is NAGVMQNPRHLVRRRGQEARLRCSPMKGHSHVYWYRQLPEEGLKFMVYLQKENIIDESGMPKERFSAEFPKEGPSILRIQQVVRGDSAAYFCASSPRGGLSNEKLFFGSGTQLSVL.

The CDR3, as DNA: TGCGCCAGCAGCTTGGGGGGCCGGGACAGCTCCTACGAGCAGTACTTC. Its translation is CASSLGGRDSSYEQYF. This chain uses TRBV5-1 with TRBJ2-5; 7 positions match TRBD1. The end of the DNA fits TRBJ2-7 better, so the J call may be wrong. Per the germline V gene, CDR1 is SGHRS and CDR2 is YFSETQ. The CDR3 runs to 16 residues.

The chain employs TRBV4-3 and TRBJ2-3; D call uncertain. With 4 bases removed from V and 4 bases from J, the gap between germline ends came to 12 bases. CDR1 is LGHNA and CDR2 is YSLEER in the germline V gene. The length of the CDR3 is 14 residues. CDR3 residues: CASSLSRRADTQYF. CDR3 DNA: TGCGCCAGCAGCCTATCGAGAAGAGCAGATACGCAGTATTTT.

V usage is TRBV15 and J usage is TRBJ1-2; D perhaps matches TRBD1 (6 bases). The CDR3 has 12 residues. Germline-derived CDR1 and CDR2 are LNHNV and YYDKDF (reference sequence). V was clipped by 9 bases and J by 4 bases, with 12 bases between them. CDR3 nucleotides: TGTGCCACGAGTGACAGGAGCTATGGCTACACCTTC. Translated, it gives CATSDRSYGYTF. Looking up the rest from reference TRBV15 and TRBJ1-2 gives the full variable domain: DAMVIQNPRYQVTQFGKPVTLSCSQTLNHNVMYWYQQKSSQAPKLLFHYYDKDFNNEADTPDNFQSRRPNTSFCFLDIRSPGLGDTAMYLCATSDRSYGYTFGSGTRLTVV.

The chain couples TRBV6-4 to TRBJ1-2; TRBD1 matches 10 bases. CDR3 length: 17 residues. Germline V gives CDR1 MRHNA, CDR2 SNTAGT. The V gene end was trimmed by 4 bases and the J gene end by 2 bases; junction bases not matched to a gene: 10. The CDR3 sequence is CASSAWGQGKKNYGYTF. The CDR3 region has the DNA TGTGCCAGCAGTGCGTGGGGACAGGGGAAAAAAAACTATGGCTACACCTTC.

The chain has TRBV2 and TRBJ1-2; D possibly corresponds to TRBD1 (5 bases). The germline V and J ends were trimmed by 7 bases and 0 bases, with 12 bases remaining between them. Germline V gives CDR1 SNHLY, CDR2 FYNNEI. The CDR3 covers 14 residues. This CDR3 reads CASTEGRANYGYTF. The DNA of the CDR3 is TGTGCCAGCACAGAGGGGAGGGCTAACTATGGCTACACCTTC.

This chain connects TRBV5-4 to TRBJ1-2; perhaps TRBD1 as D (5 bases). Germline values: CDR1 SGHNT, CDR2 YYREEE (reference sequence). V lost 3 bases and J lost 1, with 7 bases in between. There are 13 residues in the CDR3. Written as DNA, the CDR3 is TGTGCCAGCAGCTCACAGGATAACTATGGCTACACCTTC. This gives the protein CASSSQDNYGYTF.

This rearrangement joins TRBV19 to TRBJ1-4; weak D call: TRBD1 (5 bases). V gave up 7 bases and J gave up 10 bases, with 19 bases separating them. The CDR3 length is 14 residues. Germline values: CDR1 LNHDA, CDR2 SQIVND (reference sequence). The CDR3, as DNA: TGTGCCAGTAAATCGGGGCAGGGAGGACGAAAACTGTTTTTT. Translated, it gives CASKSGQGGRKLFF.

The V and J genes are TRBV4-2 and TRBJ1-1; 7 nucleotides align to TRBD1. J was trimmed by 3 bases and V by 1 base; bases with no gene match: 8. The germline gives CDR1 LGHNA, CDR2 YNFKEQ. The CDR3 is made up of 16 amino acids. CDR3 amino acids: CASSQGEGTGDTEAFF. CDR3 DNA: TGTGCCAGCAGCCAAGGGGAAGGAACAGGGGACACTGAAGCTTTCTTT.

The chain joins TRBV7-9 to TRBJ2-7, with D tentatively TRBD2 (5 bases). This CDR3 is built from 13 residues. V was shortened by 5 bases and J by 4 bases, with 12 bases between the two germline ends. CDR1 SEHNR and CDR2 FQNEAQ come from the germline V gene (reference sequence). This CDR3 reads CASSLGSWYEQYF. The CDR3 nucleotides read TGTGCCAGCAGCCTAGGGAGCTGGTACGAGCAGTACTTC.

The rearrangement uses TRBV4-2 and TRBJ1-5; 9 nucleotides match TRBD1. The J segment lost 3 bases and the V segment lost 1 base, leaving 13 bases of the junction unmatched. This CDR3 contains 19 residues. Looked up from germline, CDR1 is LGHNA and CDR2 is YNFKEQ. CDR3 sequence (DNA): TGTGCCAGCAGCCAAGGAAGACACGGGACAGGGTTTGCCAATCAGCCCCAGCATTTT. It yields the protein CASSQGRHGTGFANQPQHF.

CDR3 in DNA: TGTGCCAGCAGTGAATCAGCCAGGGGGCGAGGAAACACCATATATTTT. Amino acids: CASSESARGRGNTIYF. The chain recombines TRBV25-1 with TRBJ1-3, with 8 positions matching TRBD1. The CDR3 loop spans 16 amino acids. Germline values: CDR1 MGHDK, CDR2 SYGVNS. V was pared by 1 base and J by 4 bases, with 6 bases of the junction left unmatched.

V usage is TRBV7-2 and J usage is TRBJ2-1, with 9 bases that match TRBD2. The CDR3 consists of 16 residues. CDR1 and CDR2 from the germline V gene are SGHTA and FQGNSA. V lost 5 bases to trimming and J lost 7 bases; unmatched junction nucleotides: 12. CDR3 DNA sequence: TGTGCCAGCAGCCCCGATGGTAGCGGGGGTTTGAATGAGCAGTTCTTC. The encoded protein is CASSPDGSGGLNEQFF.

The chain has TRBV6-1 and TRBJ2-7; 9 bases align to TRBD1. The V and J ends lost 6 bases and 4 bases, in that order; junction bases with no gene match: 7. Looked up from germline, CDR1 is MNHNS and CDR2 is SASEGT. This CDR3 has 14 amino acids. CDR3 nucleotides: TGTGCCAGCAGCAGAACGGGACAGGGTTACGAGCAGTACTTC. Its translation is CASSRTGQGYEQYF.

The rearrangement joins TRBV9 to TRBJ2-3; maybe TRBD1 (8 bases). The CDR3 has 17 amino acids. V lost 4 bases, J lost 2 bases, and 20 bases lay in between. Germline V CDR1 and CDR2: SGDLS, YYNGEE. The CDR3 here is CASSPVGGDRLTDTQYF. CDR3 DNA sequence: TGTGCCAGCAGCCCAGTGGGGGGGGACAGGCTCACAGATACGCAGTATTTT.

The chain combines TRBV11-1 with TRBJ2-3, with 8 bases lining up with TRBD1. CDR1 and CDR2 from the germline V gene are SGHAT and FQDESV (reference sequence). The V gene end was trimmed by 7 bases and the J gene end by 6 bases; junction bases not matched to a gene: 18. This CDR3 has 17 residues. Here the CDR3 DNA reads TGTGCCAGCACTCAAACGAGGCGGCAGGGGGCAGCGGATACGCAGTATTTT. Protein product: CASTQTRRQGAADTQYF.

The CDR3, as DNA: TGCGCCAGCAGCCAAGACAGGGGGGTTCCCTACGAGCAGTACTTC. Encoded protein: CASSQDRGVPYEQYF. This chain links TRBV4-1 with TRBJ2-7; D might be TRBD1 (7 bases). V lost 0 bases and J 2 bases, leaving 11 bases between the germline ends. The CDR3 runs to 15 residues. Germline V gene lookup returns CDR1 MGHRA and CDR2 YSYEKL.